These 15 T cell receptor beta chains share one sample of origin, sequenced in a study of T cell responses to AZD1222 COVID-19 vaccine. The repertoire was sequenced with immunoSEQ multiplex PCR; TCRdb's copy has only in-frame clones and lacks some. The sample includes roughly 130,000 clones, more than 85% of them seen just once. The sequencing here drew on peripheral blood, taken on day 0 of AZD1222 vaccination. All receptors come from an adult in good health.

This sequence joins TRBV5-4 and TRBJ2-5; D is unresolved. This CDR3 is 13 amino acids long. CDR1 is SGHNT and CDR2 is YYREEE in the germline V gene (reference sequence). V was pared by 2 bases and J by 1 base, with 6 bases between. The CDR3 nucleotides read TGTGCCAGCAGCTTAGTTCTCCAAGAGACCCAGTACTTC. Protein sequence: CASSLVLQETQYF.

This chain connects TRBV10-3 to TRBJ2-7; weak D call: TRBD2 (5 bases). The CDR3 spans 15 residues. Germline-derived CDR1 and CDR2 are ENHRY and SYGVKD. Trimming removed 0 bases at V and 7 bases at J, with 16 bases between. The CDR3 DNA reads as TGTGCCATCAGTGAGTCGGTCCAGGCGCCGGGGGAGCAGTACTTC. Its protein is CAISESVQAPGEQYF.

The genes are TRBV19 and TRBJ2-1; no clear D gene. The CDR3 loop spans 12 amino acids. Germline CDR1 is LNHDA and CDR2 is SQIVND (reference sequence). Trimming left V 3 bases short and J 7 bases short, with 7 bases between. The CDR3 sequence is CASSISRNEQFF. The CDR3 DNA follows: TGTGCCAGTAGTATTAGCCGAAATGAGCAGTTCTTC.

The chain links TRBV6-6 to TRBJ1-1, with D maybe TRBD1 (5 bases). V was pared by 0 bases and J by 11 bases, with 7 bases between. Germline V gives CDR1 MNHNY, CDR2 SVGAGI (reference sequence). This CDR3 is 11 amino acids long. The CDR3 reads CASSYSGTAFF. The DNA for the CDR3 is TGTGCCAGCAGTTACTCGGGGACGGCTTTCTTT.

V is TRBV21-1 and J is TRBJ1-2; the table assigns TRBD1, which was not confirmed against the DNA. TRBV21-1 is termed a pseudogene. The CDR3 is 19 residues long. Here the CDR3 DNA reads TGTGCCAGCAGCAAAGCTCTTTTAGGGACAGGGTTTTCCTTTTATGGCTACACCTTC. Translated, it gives CASSKALLGTGFSFYGYTF.

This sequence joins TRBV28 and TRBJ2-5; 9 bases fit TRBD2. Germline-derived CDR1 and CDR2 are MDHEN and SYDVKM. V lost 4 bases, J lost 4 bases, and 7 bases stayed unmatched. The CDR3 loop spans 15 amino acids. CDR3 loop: CASSSLAGLSETQYF. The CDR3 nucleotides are TGTGCCAGCAGTTCACTAGCGGGCCTGTCAGAGACCCAGTACTTC.

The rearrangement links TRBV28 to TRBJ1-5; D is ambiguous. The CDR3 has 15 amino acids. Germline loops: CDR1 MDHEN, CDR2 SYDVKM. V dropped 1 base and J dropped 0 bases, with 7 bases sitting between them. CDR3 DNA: TGTGCCAGCAGTTTATTGATCTTTAGCAATCAGCCCCAGCATTTT. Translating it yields CASSLLIFSNQPQHF.

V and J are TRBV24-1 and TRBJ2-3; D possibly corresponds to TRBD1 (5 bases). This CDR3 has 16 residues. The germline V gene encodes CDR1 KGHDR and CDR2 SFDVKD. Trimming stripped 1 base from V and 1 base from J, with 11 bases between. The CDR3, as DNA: TGTGCCACCAGTGATTTCAGGGCTACTGGCACAGATACGCAGTATTTT. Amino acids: CATSDFRATGTDTQYF.

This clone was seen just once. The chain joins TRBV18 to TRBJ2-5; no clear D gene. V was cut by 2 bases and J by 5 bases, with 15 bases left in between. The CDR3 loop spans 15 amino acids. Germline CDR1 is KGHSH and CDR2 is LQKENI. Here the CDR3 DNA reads TGTGCCAGCTCACCATCTGGGGATCGGTTCGAGACCCAGTACTTC. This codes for CASSPSGDRFETQYF.

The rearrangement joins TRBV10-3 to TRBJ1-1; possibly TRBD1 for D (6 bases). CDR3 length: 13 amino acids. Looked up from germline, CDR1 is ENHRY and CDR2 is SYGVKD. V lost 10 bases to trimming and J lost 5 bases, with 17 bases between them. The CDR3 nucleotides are TGTGCCACCAAAAGGGCAGGGGCTACTGAAGCTTTCTTT. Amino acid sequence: CATKRAGATEAFF.

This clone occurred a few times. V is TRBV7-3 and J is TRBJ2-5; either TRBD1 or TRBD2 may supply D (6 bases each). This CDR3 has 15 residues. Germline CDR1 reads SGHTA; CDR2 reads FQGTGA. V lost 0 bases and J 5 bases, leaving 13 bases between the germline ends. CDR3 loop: CASSLTLGGPETQYF. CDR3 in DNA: TGTGCCAGCAGCTTAACGTTGGGGGGCCCTGAGACCCAGTACTTC. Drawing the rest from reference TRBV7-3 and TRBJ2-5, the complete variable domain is GAGVSQTPSNKVTEKGKYVELRCDPISGHTALYWYRQSLGQGPEFLIYFQGTGAADDSGLPNDRFFAVRPEGSVSTLKIQRTERGDSAVYLCASSLTLGGPETQYFGPGTRLLVL.

For the CDR3, the DNA is TGTGCCATCAGACCAGGGGGGGATCAGCCCCAGCATTTT. It specifies CAIRPGGDQPQHF. V is TRBV10-3 and J is TRBJ1-5; TRBD1 matches 7 bases. This CDR3 has 13 residues. Trimming took 6 bases from V and 5 from J; bases not matched to a gene: 4. The V gene's germline CDR1 is ENHRY and CDR2 SYGVKD.

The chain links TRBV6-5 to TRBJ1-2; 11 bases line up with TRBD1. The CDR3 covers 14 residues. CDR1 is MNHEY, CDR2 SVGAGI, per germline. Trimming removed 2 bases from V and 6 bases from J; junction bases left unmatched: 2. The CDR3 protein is CASSYPGQGDGYTF. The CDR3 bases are TGTGCCAGCAGTTACCCGGGACAGGGGGATGGCTACACCTTC.

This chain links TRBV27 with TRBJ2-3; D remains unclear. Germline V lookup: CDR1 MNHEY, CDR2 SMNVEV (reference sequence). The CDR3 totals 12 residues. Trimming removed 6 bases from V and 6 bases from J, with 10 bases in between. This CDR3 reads CASSPAGDTQYF. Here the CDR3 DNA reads TGTGCCAGCAGCCCTGCCGGGGATACGCAGTATTTT.

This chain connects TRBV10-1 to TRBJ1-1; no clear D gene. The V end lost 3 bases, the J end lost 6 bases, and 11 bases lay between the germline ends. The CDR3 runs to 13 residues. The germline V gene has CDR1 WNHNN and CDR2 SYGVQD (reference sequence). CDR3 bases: TGCGCCAGCAGTGAATCCTTTCTCCCTGAAGCTTTCTTT. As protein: CASSESFLPEAFF.